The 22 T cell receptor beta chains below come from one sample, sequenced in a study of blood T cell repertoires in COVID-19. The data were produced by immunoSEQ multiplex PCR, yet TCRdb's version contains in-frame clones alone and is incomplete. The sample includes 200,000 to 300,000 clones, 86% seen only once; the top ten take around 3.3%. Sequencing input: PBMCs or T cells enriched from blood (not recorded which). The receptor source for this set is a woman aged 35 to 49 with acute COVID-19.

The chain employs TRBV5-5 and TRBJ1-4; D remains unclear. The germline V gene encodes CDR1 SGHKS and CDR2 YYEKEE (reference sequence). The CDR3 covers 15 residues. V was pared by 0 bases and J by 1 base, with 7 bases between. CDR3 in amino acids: CASSLAGRTNEKLFF. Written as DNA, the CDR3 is TGTGCCAGCAGCTTGGCCGGTAGAACTAATGAAAAACTGTTTTTT. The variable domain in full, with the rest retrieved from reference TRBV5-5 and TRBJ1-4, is DAGVTQSPTHLIKTRGQQVTLRCSPISGHKSVSWYQQVLGQGPQFIFQYYEKEERGRGNFPDRFSARQFPNYSSELNVNALLLGDSALYLCASSLAGRTNEKLFFGSGTQLSVL.

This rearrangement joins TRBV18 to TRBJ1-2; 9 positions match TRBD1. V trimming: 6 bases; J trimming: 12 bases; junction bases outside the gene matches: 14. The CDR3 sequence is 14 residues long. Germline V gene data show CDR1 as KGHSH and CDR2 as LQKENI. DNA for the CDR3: TGTGCCAGCTCGCGGGGACAGGGTCGTATATTGGACACCTTC. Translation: CASSRGQGRILDTF.

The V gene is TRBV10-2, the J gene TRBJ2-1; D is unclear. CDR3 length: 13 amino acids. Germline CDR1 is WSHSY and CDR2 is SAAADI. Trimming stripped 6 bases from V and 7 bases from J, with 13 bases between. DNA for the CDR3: TGCGCCAGCAGAAAAGGAGAACCTAATGAGCAGTTCTTC. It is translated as CASRKGEPNEQFF.

The CDR3 reads CASRPPGTGGTDTQYF. The DNA of the CDR3 is TGCGCCAGCAGACCTCCCGGGACAGGCGGGACAGATACGCAGTATTTT. The rearrangement links TRBV4-1 to TRBJ2-3; TRBD1 matches 8 bases. The ends lost 6 bases at V and 3 bases at J; junction bases unmatched: 11. Germline CDR1 is MGHRA and CDR2 is YSYEKL. The CDR3 has 16 residues.

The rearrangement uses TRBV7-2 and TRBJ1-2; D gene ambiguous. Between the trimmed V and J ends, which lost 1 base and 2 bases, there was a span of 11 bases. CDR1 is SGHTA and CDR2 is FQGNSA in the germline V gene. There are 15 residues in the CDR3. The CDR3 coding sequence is TGTGCCAGCAGCTTAGAAGCGGGGAGGAACTATGGCTACACCTTC. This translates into CASSLEAGRNYGYTF.

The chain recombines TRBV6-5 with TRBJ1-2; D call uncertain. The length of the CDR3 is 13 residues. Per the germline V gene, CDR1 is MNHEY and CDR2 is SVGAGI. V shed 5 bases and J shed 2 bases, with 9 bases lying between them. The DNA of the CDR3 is TGTGCCAGCAGTAGGACTGGGAACTATGGCTACACCTTC. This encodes CASSRTGNYGYTF.

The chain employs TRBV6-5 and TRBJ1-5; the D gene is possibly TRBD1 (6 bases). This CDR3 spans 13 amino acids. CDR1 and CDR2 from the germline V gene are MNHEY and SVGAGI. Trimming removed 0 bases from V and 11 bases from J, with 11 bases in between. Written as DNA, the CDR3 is TGTGCCAGCAGTTACTCGAGTACAGGGTCCCAGCATTTT. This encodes CASSYSSTGSQHF.

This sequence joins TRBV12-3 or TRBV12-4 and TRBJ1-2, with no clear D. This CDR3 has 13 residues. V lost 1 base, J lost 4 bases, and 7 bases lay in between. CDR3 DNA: TGTGCCAGCAGTTTAGACCGGTTCTATGGCTACACCTTC. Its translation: CASSLDRFYGYTF.

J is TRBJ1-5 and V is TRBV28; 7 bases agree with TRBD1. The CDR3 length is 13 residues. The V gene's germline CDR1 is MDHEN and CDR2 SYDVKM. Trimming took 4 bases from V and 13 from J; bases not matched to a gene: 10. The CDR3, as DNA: TGTGCCAGCAGTTCACAGAGACAGGGTGATCAGCATTTT. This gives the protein CASSSQRQGDQHF.

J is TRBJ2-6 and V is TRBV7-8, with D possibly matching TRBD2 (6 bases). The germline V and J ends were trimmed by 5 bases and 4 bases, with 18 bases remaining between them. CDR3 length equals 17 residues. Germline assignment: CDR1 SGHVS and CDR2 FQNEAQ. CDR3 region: CASSPNWRVTGANVLTF. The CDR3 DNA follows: TGTGCCAGCAGCCCCAATTGGAGGGTAACCGGGGCCAACGTCCTGACTTTC.

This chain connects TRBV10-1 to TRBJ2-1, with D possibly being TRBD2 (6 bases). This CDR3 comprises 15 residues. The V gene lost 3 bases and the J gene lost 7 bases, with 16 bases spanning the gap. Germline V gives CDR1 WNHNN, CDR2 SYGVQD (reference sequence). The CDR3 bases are TGCGCCAGCAGTGACGGCGGGACGATTGGAAATGAGCAGTTCTTC. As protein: CASSDGGTIGNEQFF.

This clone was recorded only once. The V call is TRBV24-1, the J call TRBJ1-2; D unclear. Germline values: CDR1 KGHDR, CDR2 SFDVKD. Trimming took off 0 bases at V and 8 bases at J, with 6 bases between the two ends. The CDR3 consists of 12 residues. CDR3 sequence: CATSDLKSGYTF. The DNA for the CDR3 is TGTGCCACCAGTGATTTGAAGAGCGGCTACACCTTC.

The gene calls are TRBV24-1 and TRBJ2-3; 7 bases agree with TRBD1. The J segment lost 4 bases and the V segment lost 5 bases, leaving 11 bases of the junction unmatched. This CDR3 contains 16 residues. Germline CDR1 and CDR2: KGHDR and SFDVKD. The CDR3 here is CATSASTGVRADTQYF. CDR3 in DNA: TGTGCCACCAGTGCTTCAACAGGGGTTCGGGCAGATACGCAGTATTTT.

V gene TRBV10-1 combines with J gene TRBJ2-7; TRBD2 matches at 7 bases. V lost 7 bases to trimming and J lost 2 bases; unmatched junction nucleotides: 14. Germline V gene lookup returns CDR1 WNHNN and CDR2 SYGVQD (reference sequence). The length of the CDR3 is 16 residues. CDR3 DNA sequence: TGCGCCAGCATTCTGAGTTTAGCGGGTCACCCCTACGAGCAGTACTTC. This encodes CASILSLAGHPYEQYF.

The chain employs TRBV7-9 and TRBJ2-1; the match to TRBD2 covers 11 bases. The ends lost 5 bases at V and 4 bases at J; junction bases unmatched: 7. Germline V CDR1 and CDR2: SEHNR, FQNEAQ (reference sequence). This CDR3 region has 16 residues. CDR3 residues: CASSITTSGRYNEQFF. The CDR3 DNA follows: TGTGCCAGCAGCATTACCACTAGCGGGAGATACAATGAGCAGTTCTTC.

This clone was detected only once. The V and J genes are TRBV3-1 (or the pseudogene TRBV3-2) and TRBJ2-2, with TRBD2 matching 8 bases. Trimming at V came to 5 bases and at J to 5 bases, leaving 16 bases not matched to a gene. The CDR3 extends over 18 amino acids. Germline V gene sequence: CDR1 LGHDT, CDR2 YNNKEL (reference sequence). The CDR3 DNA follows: TGTGCCAGCAGCTACCGACTGCCGGGACTAGGCGTGACCGGGGAGCTGTTTTTT. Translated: CASSYRLPGLGVTGELFF.

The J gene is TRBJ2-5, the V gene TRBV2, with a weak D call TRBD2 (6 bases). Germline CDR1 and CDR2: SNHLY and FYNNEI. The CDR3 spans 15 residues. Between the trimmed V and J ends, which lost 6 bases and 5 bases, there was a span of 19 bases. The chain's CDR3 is CASSPPGVRGETQYF. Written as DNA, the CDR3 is TGTGCCAGCAGCCCTCCAGGAGTCCGGGGGGAGACCCAGTACTTC.

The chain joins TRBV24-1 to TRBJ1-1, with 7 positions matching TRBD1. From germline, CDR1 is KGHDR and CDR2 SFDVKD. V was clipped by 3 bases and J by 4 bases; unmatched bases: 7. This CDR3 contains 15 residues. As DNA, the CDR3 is TGTGCCACCAGTGATCCGAACAGGGGTGGCACTGAAGCTTTCTTT. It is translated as CATSDPNRGGTEAFF.

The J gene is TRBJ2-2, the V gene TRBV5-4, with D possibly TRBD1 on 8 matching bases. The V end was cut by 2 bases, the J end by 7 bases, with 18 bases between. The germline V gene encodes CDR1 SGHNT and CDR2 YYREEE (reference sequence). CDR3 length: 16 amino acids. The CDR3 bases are TGTGCCAGCAGCTTTCGGACAGGGACTACCGTCGGGGAGCTGTTTTTT. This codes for CASSFRTGTTVGELFF.

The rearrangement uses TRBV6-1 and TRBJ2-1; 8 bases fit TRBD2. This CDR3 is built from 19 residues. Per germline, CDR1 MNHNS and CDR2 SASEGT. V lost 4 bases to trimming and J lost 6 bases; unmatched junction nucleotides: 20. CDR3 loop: CASSALGGASGKGANEQFF. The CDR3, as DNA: TGTGCCAGCAGTGCCCTCGGGGGGGCTAGCGGAAAAGGGGCCAATGAGCAGTTCTTC.

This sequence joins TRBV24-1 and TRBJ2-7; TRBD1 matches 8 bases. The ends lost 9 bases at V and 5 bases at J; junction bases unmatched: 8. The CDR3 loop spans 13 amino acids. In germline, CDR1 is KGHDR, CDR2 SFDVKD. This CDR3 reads CATGTGGIHEQYF. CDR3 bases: TGTGCCACCGGGACAGGTGGAATCCACGAGCAGTACTTC.

CDR3 in DNA: TGTGCCAGCAGCTTAAGGTATAGCGGGAGCTCCTACAATGAGCAGTTCTTC. Encoded protein: CASSLRYSGSSYNEQFF. The chain carries TRBV7-8 and TRBJ2-1, with TRBD2 matching over 9 bases. The junction had 5 bases not matched to a gene; V was cut back by 2 bases and J by 0 bases. CDR1 is SGHVS, CDR2 FQNEAQ, per germline. The CDR3 contains 17 residues.